This T cell receptor (beta chain) was profiled in a study of control samples from healthy donors and cancer patients. The protocol was immunoSEQ multiplex PCR, while the TCRdb copy is restricted to in-frame clones and leaves out a portion. The data show around 190,000 clones, 90% seen once. The ends were cut back, 3 bases at V and 6 bases at J, with 9 bases in the middle. CDR1 is SGHTA and CDR2 is FQGNSA in the germline V gene. The CDR3 sequence is 13 residues long. The sample holds a few counts of this clone. This chain links TRBV7-2 with TRBJ2-1; TRBD2 is a possible D gene (6 bases). Sample: blood. The receptor comes from a woman in her forties or fifties in good health. The CDR3 region has the DNA TGTGCCAGCAGCTTTCGGGGGATCAATGAGCAGTTCTTC. It encodes CASSFRGINEQFF.